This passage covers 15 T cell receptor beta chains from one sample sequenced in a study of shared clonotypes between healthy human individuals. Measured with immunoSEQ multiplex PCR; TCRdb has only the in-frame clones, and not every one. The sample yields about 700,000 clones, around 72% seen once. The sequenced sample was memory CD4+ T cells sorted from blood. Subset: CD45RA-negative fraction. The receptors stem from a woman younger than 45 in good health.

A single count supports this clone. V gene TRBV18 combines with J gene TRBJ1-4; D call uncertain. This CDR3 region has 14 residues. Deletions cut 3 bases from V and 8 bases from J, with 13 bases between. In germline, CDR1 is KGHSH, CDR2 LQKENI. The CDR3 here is CASSPPETREKLFF. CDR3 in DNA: TGTGCCAGCTCACCGCCCGAGACACGCGAAAAACTGTTTTTT. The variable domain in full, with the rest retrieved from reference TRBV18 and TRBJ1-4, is NAGVMQNPRHLVRRRGQEARLRCSPMKGHSHVYWYRQLPEEGLKFMVYLQKENIIDESGMPKERFSAEFPKEGPSILRIQQVVRGDSAAYFCASSPPETREKLFFGSGTQLSVL.

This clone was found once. The CDR3 sequence: CASSRQTGEGETQYF. CDR3 nucleotide sequence: TGTGCCAGCAGCCGACAGACAGGGGAGGGAGAGACCCAGTACTTC. V gene TRBV7-4 combines with J gene TRBJ2-5, with D maybe TRBD1 (8 bases). V gave up 5 bases and J gave up 4 bases, with 17 bases separating them. From germline, CDR1 is SGHVT and CDR2 SQSDAQ. The CDR3 runs 15 residues.

The CDR3 region is CASSVGGGAHETQYF. The CDR3 region has the DNA TGTGCCAGCAGCGTAGGAGGGGGGGCGCATGAGACCCAGTACTTC. The chain joins TRBV9 to TRBJ2-5, with D possibly matching TRBD2 (7 bases). From germline, CDR1 is SGDLS and CDR2 YYNGEE. The CDR3 runs to 15 residues. The V end lost 0 bases, the J end lost 5 bases, and 14 bases lay between the germline ends.

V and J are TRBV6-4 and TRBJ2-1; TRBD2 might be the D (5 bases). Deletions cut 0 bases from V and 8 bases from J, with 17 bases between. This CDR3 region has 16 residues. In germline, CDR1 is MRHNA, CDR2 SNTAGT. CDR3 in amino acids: CASSDSGRVGLDEQFF. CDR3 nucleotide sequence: TGTGCCAGCAGTGACTCCGGGCGGGTGGGTTTAGATGAGCAGTTCTTC.

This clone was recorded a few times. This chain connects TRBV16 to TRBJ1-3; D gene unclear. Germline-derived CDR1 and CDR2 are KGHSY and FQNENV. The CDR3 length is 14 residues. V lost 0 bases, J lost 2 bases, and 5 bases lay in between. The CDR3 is CASSQSQAGNTIYF. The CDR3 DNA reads TGTGCCAGCAGCCAATCCCAGGCTGGAAACACCATATATTTT.

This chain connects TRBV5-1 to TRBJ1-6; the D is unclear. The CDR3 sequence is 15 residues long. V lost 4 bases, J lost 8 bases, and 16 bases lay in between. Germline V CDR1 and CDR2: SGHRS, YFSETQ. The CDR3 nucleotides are TGCGCCAGCAGCCCCCGACCCCAATCGGATTCACCCCTCCACTTT. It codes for CASSPRPQSDSPLHF. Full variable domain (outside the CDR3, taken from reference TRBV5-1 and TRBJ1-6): KAGVTQTPRYLIKTRGQQVTLSCSPISGHRSVSWYQQTPGQGLQFLFEYFSETQRNKGNFPGRFSGRQFSNSRSEMNVSTLELGDSALYLCASSPRPQSDSPLHFGNGTRLTVT.

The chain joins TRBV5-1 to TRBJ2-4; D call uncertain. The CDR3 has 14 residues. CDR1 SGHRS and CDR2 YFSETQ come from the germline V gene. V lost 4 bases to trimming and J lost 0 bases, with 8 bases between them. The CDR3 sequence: CASSKSLAKNIQYF. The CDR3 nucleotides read TGCGCCAGCAGCAAATCTTTAGCCAAAAACATTCAGTACTTC.

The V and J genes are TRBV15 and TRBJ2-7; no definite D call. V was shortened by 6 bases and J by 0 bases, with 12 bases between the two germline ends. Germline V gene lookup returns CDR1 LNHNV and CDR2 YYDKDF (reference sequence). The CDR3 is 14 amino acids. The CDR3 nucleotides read TGTGCCACCAGGACGAGCGTCCTCTCCTACGAGCAGTACTTC. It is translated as CATRTSVLSYEQYF.

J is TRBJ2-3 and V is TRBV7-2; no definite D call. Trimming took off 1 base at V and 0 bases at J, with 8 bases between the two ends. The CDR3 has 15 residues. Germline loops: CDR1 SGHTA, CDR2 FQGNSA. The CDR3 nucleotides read TGTGCCAGCAGCTTAGACCTTATCAGCACAGATACGCAGTATTTT. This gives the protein CASSLDLISTDTQYF.

CDR3 region: CASSGGQGLETQYF. CDR3 nucleotides: TGTGCCAGCAGTGGGGGACAGGGATTAGAGACCCAGTACTTC. The genes are TRBV2 and TRBJ2-5, with 9 bases aligning to TRBD1. This CDR3 contains 14 residues. With 4 bases clipped from V and 4 bases from J, the junction kept 4 bases outside the gene matches. Germline CDR1 SNHLY, CDR2 FYNNEI.

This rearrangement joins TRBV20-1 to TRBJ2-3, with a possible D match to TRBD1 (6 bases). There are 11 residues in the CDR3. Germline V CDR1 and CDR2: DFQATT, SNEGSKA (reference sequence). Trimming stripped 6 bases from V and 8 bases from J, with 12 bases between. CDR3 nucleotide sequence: TGCAGTGCAGAACAGGGACCTACGCAGTATTTT. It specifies CSAEQGPTQYF.

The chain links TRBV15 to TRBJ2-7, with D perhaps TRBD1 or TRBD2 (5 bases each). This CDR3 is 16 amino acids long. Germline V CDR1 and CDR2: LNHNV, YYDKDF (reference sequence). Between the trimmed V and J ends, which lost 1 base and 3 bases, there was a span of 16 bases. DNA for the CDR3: TGTGCCACCAGCAGAGCTCTCGGGACCCAGAACTACGAGCAGTACTTC. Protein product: CATSRALGTQNYEQYF. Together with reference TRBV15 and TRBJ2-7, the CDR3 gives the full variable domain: DAMVIQNPRYQVTQFGKPVTLSCSQTLNHNVMYWYQQKSSQAPKLLFHYYDKDFNNEADTPDNFQSRRPNTSFCFLDIRSPGLGDTAMYLCATSRALGTQNYEQYFGPGTRLTVT.

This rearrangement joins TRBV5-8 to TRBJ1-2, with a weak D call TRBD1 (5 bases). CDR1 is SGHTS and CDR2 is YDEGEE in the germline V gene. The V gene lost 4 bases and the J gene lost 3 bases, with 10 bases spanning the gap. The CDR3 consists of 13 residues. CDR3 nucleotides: TGTGCCAGCAGCCCCGACAGAGACTATGGCTACACCTTC. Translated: CASSPDRDYGYTF.

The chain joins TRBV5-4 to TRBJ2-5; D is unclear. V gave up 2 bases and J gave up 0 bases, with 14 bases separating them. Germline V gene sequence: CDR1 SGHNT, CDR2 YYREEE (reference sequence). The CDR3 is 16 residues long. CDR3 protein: CASSFPNDNNQETQYF. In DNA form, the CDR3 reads TGTGCCAGCAGCTTTCCCAACGATAATAACCAAGAGACCCAGTACTTC.

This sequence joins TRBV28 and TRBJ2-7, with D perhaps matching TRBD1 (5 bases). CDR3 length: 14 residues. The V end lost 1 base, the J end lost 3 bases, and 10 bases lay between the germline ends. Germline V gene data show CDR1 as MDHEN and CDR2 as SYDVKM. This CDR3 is CASSLFGAGYEQYF. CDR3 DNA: TGTGCCAGCAGTTTATTTGGGGCCGGCTACGAGCAGTACTTC.